What follows are 5 T cell receptor beta chains derived from one specimen sequenced in a study of graft-versus-host responses after intestinal transplantation. The method was immunoSEQ multiplex PCR; TCRdb's version includes in-frame clones alone and lacks a portion of them. The data hold under 65,000 clones, with approximately 94% observed a single time. The antigens these receptors bind are not known. Material: unstimulated CD4+ T cells sorted from spleen or lymph node cells, obtained before transplant. These TCRs come from a human donor who was the organ donor for an intestinal transplant.

The chain joins TRBV5-1 to TRBJ1-2, with TRBD1 identical over 8 bases. After removal of 1 base from V and 4 bases from J, the junction contained 9 bases not matched to a gene. The CDR3 spans 16 residues. Germline V CDR1 and CDR2: SGHRS, YFSETQ. CDR3 nucleotide sequence: TGCGCCAGCAGCTTGCAGGGGGCGAAATTTGTCTATGGCTACACCTTC. Its translation is CASSLQGAKFVYGYTF.

In DNA form, the CDR3 reads TGTGCCAGCAGCCAAGATCGCGACAGGGGAGGCCAAGAGACCCAGTACTTC. Amino acids: CASSQDRDRGGQETQYF. The rearrangement joins TRBV4-2 to TRBJ2-5, with TRBD1 matching over 8 bases. J was trimmed by 1 base and V by 0 bases; bases with no gene match: 7. Germline V CDR1 and CDR2: LGHNA, YNFKEQ. CDR3 size: 17 residues.

In this sample, this clone turned up once. The rearrangement joins TRBV27 to TRBJ1-1; D not resolved. The CDR3 runs 14 residues. CDR1 and CDR2 (germline): MNHEY, SMNVEV (reference sequence). V lost 7 bases, J lost 1 base, and 13 bases lay in between. CDR3 in amino acids: CASNGWGRNTEAFF. The CDR3 DNA sequence: TGTGCCAGCAACGGTTGGGGTAGGAACACTGAAGCTTTCTTT.

This clone showed up just once. This chain joins TRBV7-8 and TRBJ1-1; D possibly corresponds to TRBD1 (6 bases). Germline V CDR1 and CDR2: SGHVS, FQNEAQ. Trimming removed 5 bases at V and 4 bases at J, with 20 bases between. The CDR3 length is 16 residues. CDR3: CASSRLEGGKVTEAFF. The CDR3 region has the DNA TGTGCCAGCAGCCGTCTGGAGGGGGGAAAAGTCACTGAAGCTTTCTTT.

This chain uses TRBV6-9 with TRBJ1-5; D is undetermined. Germline CDR1 reads MNHGY; CDR2 reads SVAAGI. Trimming cost V 6 bases and J 0 bases, with 9 bases left between them. CDR3 length: 14 residues. Here the CDR3 DNA reads TGTGCCAGCAGCCATCGATATAGCAATCAGCCCCAGCATTTT. The encoded protein is CASSHRYSNQPQHF.